This T cell receptor beta chain originates from a study of regulatory T cells in long-lasting Graves disease. CDR3 length: 13 amino acids. Germline V CDR1 and CDR2: SGHDT, YYEEEE. V was pared by 2 bases and J by 6 bases, with 10 bases between. The authors built TCR beta libraries using iRepertoire HTBI primers and Arm-PCR of CDR3 regions. In TCRdb, the multiplex PCR reads were re-called with MiXCR into one record per CDR3 protein. The sample has about 430,000 distinct CDR3 sequences, approximately 15% seen once. Time point reported: newly diagnosed GD, antithyroid drugs for less than 3 months. From RNA extracted from PBMCs, the TCR library was made. Patients were from an endocrinology department in Xi'an, China. The same data also contributed to another study, on T cells in Graves' hyperthyroidism and ophthalmopathy. As that study records: A model built on 13 V-J features separated ophthalmopathy from stable hyperthyroidism.

The sequencing used peripheral blood mononuclear cells (PBMCs), collected at new diagnosis, from a patient treated with antithyroid drugs. This chain links TRBV5-6 with TRBJ2-3; D gene uncertain. The clonotype was recovered from a woman in her 40s with Graves disease. This CDR3 is CASSLKGLDTQYF. The CDR3 bases are TGTGCCAGCAGCTTAAAGGGTTTGGATACGCAGTATTTT.